The clone carrying this T cell receptor beta chain was found many times. The sample is drawn from a study of CD8 T cells in ankylosing spondylitis. Each CDR3 protein is one row after TCRdb ran MiXCR on the 5' RACE reads. The table lists around 220,000 distinct CDR3 sequences, 10% of them singletons. The sequenced sample consisted of blood, either unsorted or a sorted T cell fraction (not recorded which). This sequence originates from a male donor with ankylosing spondylitis or in good health (not recorded which).

In DNA, the CDR3 is TGCGCCAGCAGCTTGCGGGGAGAGGAGAGCTCACCCCTCCACTTT. This codes for CASSLRGEESSPLHF. The chain employs TRBV5-1 and TRBJ1-6; D remains ambiguous. V lost 1 base and J 10 bases, leaving 15 bases between the germline ends. This CDR3 has 15 residues. Germline CDR1 SGHRS, CDR2 YFSETQ.